This TCR beta chain comes out of a study of cytomegalovirus exposure and HLA in healthy donors. Broader study findings: Rare TCR sequences predominated, though certain public TCRs were found in many donors. TCR beta chains numbering 164 were designated cytomegalovirus-associated.

Sequenced by immunoSEQ multiplex PCR; TCRdb stores in-frame clones only, minus some. This sample has approximately 100,000 clones; roughly 87% occur once, and the top ten carry 3.5% to 5%. The 120-subject validation cohort, separate from the 666-subject first cohort, included the donors. About this clone: What it binds is unknown.

There are 12 residues in the CDR3. The germline V and J ends were trimmed by 6 bases and 5 bases, with 11 bases remaining between them. Germline lookup yields CDR1 MNHEY and CDR2 SMNVEV (reference sequence). The origin of this receptor is a woman in her twenties or thirties in good health and CMV-seronegative. The sample taken for sequencing was PBMCs. V is TRBV27 and J is TRBJ2-7; D gene unclear. DNA of the CDR3: TGTGCCAGCAGCAAGTGGCCTCACGAGCAGTACTTC. This gives the protein CASSKWPHEQYF.